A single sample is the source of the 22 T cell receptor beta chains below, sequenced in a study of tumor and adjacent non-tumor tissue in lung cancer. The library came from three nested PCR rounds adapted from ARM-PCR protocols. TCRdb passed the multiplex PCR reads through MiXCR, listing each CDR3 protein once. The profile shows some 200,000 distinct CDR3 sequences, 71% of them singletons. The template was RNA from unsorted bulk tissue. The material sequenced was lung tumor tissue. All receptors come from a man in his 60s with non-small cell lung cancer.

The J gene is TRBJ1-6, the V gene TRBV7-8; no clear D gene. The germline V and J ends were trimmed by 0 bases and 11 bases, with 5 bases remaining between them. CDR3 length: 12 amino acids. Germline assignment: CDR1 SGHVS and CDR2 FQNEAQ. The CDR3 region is CASSLAGAPLHF. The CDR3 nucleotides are TGTGCCAGCAGCTTAGCTGGGGCACCCCTCCACTTT.

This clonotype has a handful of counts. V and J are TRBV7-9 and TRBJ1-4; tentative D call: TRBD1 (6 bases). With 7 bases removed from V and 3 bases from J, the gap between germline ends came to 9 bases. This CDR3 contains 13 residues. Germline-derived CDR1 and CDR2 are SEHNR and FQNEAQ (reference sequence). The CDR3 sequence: CASNRAPNEKLFF. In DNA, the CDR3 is TGTGCCAGCAACAGGGCGCCTAATGAAAAACTGTTTTTT.

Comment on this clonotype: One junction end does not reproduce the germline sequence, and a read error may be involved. The CDR3 DNA reads as TGTGCCAGCAGCTTTATGACTAGTACAGATATGCAGTATTTT. Amino acid sequence: CASSFMTSTDMQYF. The chain couples TRBV11-2 to TRBJ2-3, with D perhaps TRBD2 (6 bases). Germline CDR1 is SGHAT and CDR2 is FQNNGV. The length of the CDR3 is 14 residues.

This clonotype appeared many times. In DNA, the CDR3 is TGTGCCAGCAGTACGACAGGGGGCCGTACTGAAGCTTTCTTT. Protein product: CASSTTGGRTEAFF. The rearrangement uses TRBV6-1 and TRBJ1-1; TRBD1 matches at 10 bases. The CDR3 has 14 amino acids. J gave up 5 bases and V 5 bases, and 5 bases lay outside the gene matches. Looked up from germline, CDR1 is MNHNS and CDR2 is SASEGT.

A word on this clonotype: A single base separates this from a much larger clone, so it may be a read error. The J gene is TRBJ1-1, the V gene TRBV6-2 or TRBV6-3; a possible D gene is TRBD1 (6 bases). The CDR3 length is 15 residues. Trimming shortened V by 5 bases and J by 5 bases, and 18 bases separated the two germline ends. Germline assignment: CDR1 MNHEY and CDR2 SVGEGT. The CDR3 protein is CASSHGQGFRTEAFF. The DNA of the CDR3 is TGTGCCAGCAGTCACGGGCAGGGGTTCCGGACTGAAGCTTTCTTT.

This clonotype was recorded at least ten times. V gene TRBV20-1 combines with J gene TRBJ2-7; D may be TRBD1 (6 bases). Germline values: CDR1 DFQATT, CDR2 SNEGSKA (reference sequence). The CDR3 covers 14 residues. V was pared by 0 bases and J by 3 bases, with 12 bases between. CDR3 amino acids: CSARDPGRGYEQYF. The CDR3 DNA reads TGCAGTGCTAGAGATCCCGGCAGGGGCTACGAGCAGTACTTC.

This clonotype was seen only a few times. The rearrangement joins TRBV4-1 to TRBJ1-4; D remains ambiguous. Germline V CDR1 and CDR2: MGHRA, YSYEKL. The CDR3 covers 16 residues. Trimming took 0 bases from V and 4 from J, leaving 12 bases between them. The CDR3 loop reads CASSQEDQRRNEKLFF. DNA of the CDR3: TGCGCCAGCAGCCAAGAGGATCAGCGGCGTAATGAAAAACTGTTTTTT.

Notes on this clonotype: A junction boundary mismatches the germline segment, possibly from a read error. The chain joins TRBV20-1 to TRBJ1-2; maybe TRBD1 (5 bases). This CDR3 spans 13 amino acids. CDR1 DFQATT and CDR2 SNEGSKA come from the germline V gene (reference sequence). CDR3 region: CSAAPGTTHGYTF. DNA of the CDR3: TGCAGTGCTGCCCCAGGGACTACTCATGGATACACCTTC.

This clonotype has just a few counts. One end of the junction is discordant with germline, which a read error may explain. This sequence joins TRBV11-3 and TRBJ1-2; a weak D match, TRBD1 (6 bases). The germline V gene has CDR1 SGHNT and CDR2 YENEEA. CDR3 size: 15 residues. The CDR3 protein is CASSLDDRGRNDYTF. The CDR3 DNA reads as TGTGCCAGTAGCTTAGACGATCGGGGGCGCAATGACTACACCTTC.

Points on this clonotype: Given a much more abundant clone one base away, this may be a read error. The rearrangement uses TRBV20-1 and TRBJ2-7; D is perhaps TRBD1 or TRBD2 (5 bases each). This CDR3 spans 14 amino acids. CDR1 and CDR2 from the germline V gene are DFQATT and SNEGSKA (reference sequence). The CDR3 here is CSMIPGTNSYDQYF. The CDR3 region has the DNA TGCAGTATGATTCCCGGGACCAATTCCTACGACCAGTACTTC.

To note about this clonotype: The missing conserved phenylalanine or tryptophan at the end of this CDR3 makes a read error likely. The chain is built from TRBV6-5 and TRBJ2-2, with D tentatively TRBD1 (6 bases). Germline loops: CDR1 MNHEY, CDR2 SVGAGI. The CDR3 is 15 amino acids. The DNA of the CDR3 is TGCGCCAGCAGTTACTCAGGGGCAAACACCGGGAAGCTGTTTTTG. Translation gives CASSYSGANTGKLFL.

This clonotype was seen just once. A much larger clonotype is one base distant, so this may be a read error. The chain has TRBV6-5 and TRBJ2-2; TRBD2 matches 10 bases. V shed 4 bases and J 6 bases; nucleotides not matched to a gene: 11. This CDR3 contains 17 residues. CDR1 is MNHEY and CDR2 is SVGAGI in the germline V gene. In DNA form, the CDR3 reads TGTGCCAGCAGTTTGCCGCCGGGACTAGCGCGGGCCGGGGAGCTGTTTTTT. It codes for CASSLPPGLARAGELFF.

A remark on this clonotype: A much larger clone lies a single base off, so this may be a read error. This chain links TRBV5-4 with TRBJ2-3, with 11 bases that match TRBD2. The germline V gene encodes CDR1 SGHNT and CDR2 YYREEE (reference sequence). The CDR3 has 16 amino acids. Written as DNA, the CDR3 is TGTGCCAGCAGCTGGAGGCTAGCGGGAGGCACAGATACGCATTATTTT. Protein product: CASSWRLAGGTDTHYF.

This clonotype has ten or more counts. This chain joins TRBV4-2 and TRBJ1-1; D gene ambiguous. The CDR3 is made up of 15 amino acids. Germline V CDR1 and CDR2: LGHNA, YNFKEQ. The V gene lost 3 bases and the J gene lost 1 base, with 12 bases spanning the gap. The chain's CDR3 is CASSHADTTNTEAFF. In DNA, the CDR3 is TGTGCCAGCAGCCACGCCGACACGACGAACACTGAAGCTTTCTTT.

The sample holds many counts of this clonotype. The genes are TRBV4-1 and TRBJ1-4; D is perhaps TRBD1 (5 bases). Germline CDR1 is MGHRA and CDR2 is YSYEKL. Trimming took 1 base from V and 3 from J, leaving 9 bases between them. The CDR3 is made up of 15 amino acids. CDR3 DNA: TGCGCCAGCAGCCAAGCGCAGGGAGCTAATGAAAAACTGTTTTTT. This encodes CASSQAQGANEKLFF.

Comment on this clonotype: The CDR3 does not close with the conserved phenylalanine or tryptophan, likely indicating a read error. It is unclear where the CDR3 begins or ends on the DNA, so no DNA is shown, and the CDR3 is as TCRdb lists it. The CDR3 protein is CASSLYPTDAFKPPPHV. The chain carries TRBV11-2 and TRBJ1-6. Germline V CDR1 and CDR2: SGHAT, FQNNGV. The CDR3 length equals 17 residues, ends included.

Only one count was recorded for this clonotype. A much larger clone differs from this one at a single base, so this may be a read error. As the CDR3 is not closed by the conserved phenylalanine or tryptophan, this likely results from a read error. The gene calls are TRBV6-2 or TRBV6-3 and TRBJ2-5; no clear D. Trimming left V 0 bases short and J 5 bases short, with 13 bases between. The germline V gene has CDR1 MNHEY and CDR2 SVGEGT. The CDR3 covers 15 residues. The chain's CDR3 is CASSYSSSGSETQYI. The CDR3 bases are TGTGCCAGCAGTTACTCGAGTTCAGGCTCGGAGACCCAGTACATC.

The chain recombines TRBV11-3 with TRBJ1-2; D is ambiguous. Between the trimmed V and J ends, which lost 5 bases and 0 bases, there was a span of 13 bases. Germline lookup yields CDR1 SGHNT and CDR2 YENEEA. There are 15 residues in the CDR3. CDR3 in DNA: TGTGCCAGCAGCCCACGGAGACAAGCTAACTATGGCTACACCTTC. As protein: CASSPRRQANYGYTF.

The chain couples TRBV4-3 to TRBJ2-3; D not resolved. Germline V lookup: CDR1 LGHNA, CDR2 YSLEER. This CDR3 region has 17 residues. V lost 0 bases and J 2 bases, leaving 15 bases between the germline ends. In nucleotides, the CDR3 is TGCGCCAGCAGCCAAGATCTATGCTTATGGGCCACAGATACGCAGTATTTT. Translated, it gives CASSQDLCLWATDTQYF.

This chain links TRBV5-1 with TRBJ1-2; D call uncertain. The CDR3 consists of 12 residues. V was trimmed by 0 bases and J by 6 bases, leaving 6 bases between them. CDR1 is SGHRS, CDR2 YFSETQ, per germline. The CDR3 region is CASSLGADGYTF. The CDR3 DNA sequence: TGCGCCAGCAGCTTGGGAGCGGATGGCTACACCTTC.

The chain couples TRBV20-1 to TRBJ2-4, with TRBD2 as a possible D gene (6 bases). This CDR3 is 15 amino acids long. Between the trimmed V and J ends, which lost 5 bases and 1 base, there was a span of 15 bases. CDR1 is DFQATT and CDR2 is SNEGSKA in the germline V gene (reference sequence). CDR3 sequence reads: CSAEPLGGAKNIQYF. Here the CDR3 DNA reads TGCAGTGCTGAGCCACTTGGGGGGGCCAAAAACATTCAGTACTTC.

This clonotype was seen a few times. CDR3 DNA sequence: TGCGCCACCAGCGTTCAGAGAGGCACTGAAGCTTTCTTT. It is translated as CATSVQRGTEAFF. V and J are TRBV10-1 and TRBJ1-1; D not certain. Germline loops: CDR1 WNHNN, CDR2 SYGVQD (reference sequence). Trimming cost V 10 bases and J 4 bases, with 16 bases left between them. CDR3 length equals 13 residues.